This T cell receptor (beta chain) was observed in a study of cytomegalovirus exposure and HLA in healthy donors. Study-wide findings and caveats: The classifier reportedly diagnosed cytomegalovirus status with high sensitivity and specificity. Information on immune exposure was restricted to one variable (CMV serostatus). Later analysis identified 16,951 TCR beta sequences associated with HLA alleles, using a false discovery rate threshold of 0.05.

This CDR3 is built from 18 residues. Germline values: CDR1 LGHNA, CDR2 YSLEER. Trimming removed 1 base at V and 7 bases at J, with 22 bases between. PCR employed 60 Vbeta and 13 Jbeta primers. Under the authors' procedure: Around 11 million shared chains were among around 80 million unique TCR beta chains counted in a later analysis. Assay: immunoSEQ multiplex PCR; the TCRdb copy retains only in-frame clones and omits some. Clone size and the V and J calls come from that table; the DNA yielded D and trimming. There are roughly 150,000 clones in the sample; nearly 80% occur only once, and over 13% lies in the top ten. A few counts support this clone. Its target is not known.

The clonotype originates from a woman in her forties in good health and CMV-seronegative. This chain links TRBV4-3 with TRBJ2-2, with D possibly TRBD1 on 6 matching bases. The sequencing sample was made of PBMCs. CDR3 coding DNA: TGCGCCAGCAGCCAAGCGGTATTTCAGGGGTCGGGCGGCGGGGAGCTGTTTTTT. Translated, it gives CASSQAVFQGSGGGELFF.